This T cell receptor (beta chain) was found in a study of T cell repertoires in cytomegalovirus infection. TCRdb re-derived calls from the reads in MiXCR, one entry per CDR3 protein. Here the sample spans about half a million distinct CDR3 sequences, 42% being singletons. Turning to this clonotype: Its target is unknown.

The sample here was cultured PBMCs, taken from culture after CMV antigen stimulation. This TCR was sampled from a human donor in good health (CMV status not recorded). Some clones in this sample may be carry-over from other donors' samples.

This CDR3 reads CSVVSLAGVLSSTDTQYF. The CDR3 DNA sequence: TGCAGCGTTGTATCGCTAGCGGGGGTTCTCTCTAGCACAGATACGCAGTATTTT. The chain couples TRBV29-1 to TRBJ2-3; 10 positions agree with TRBD2. Germline CDR1 is SQVTM and CDR2 is ANQGSEA. V lost 4 bases, J lost 0 bases, and 13 bases stayed unmatched. This CDR3 has 18 residues.